This T cell receptor (beta chain) was retrieved from a study of blood T cell repertoires in COVID-19. Turning to the study itself: Samples came from the United States, Italy and Spain, spanning acute and convalescent COVID-19. PBMCs, B-cell-depleted T cells, or T cells were the source of the cDNA or gDNA that made up the material.

In the authors' methods: Counts of nucleated cells, estimated from reference gene primer amplification, were obtained. Profiled with immunoSEQ multiplex PCR; TCRdb holds only in-frame clones, not every one. V, J and clone size are taken as reported in that table, and D and trimming were inferred from the DNA itself. The data show 120,000 or so clones, with 88% seen just once and about 1.5% held by the top ten. CDR3 length equals 15 residues. The chain combines TRBV12-2 with TRBJ2-7; whether TRBD1, the table's D call, matches the DNA was not checked. TRBV12-2 is a documented pseudogene. Sequencing was carried out using peripheral blood. This clonotype was obtained from a human donor in a cohort sampled during active COVID-19. The CDR3 DNA reads TGTGCAAGTCGCTCAAGACAGGGTGAATGCTACGAGCAGTACTTC. It translates to CASRSRQGECYEQYF.